This T cell receptor (beta chain) was recorded in a study of blood T cell repertoires in COVID-19 (dated by TCRdb to 2018 to 2020). For the wider study: Collaborator samples came from the United States, Italy and Spain and covered acute and convalescent phases of COVID-19. Samples came from the ongoing ImmuneRACE study (first 160 participants) plus 1,254 subjects from 6 global collaborators. Deeply sampled blood TCRbeta repertoires from subjects exposed to, actively infected with, or recovered from COVID-19 were included in the dataset. The material from the prospective study consisted of cDNA or gDNA derived from T cells, B-cell-depleted T cells, or PBMCs. A freely available public database, intended as a resource for researchers studying the immune response to SARS-CoV-2, is where the repertoires were released. Where HLA class I and class II types were available, the types were taken from metadata supplied by the sample provider, not from assay-based typing. Nearly every sample came with metadata listing a de-identified subject ID, COVID-19 status, age in years and sex. The full study reports these points: The quantity of clinical and demographic metadata differed by source and by participant and was supplied without curation.

One collaborating source in Seattle enrolled patients while the patients were actively infected and followed the patients over time throughout the course of disease. Whole blood was collected in K2EDTA tubes by collaborating institutions according to the institutions' own protocols. For TCRbeta analysis, collaborators shipped samples as frozen whole blood, isolated PBMCs, or DNA extracted from either of those sample types. The immunoSEQ Assay, a bias-controlled multiplex PCR, was used to amplify TCRbeta CDR3 regions from genomic DNA. Concerning the study's data processing: The number of nucleated cells in each sample was estimated by amplification of reference gene primers within the assay. Sequence reads were collapsed and filtered to measure the absolute abundance of every unique TCRbeta CDR3 rearrangement. For each sample, productive Simpson clonality was calculated by taking the square root of Simpson's diversity index across productive rearrangements. In TCRdb, the immuneACCESS table is reduced to in-frame sequences with V and J assigned. These tables do not hold every clone; where another copy was compared, an unresolved V gene accounts for under half, and the others remain unexplained. V and J calls and clone size are as listed in that table; D and trimming were resolved from the DNA. The sample table shows tens of thousands of clones, and approximately 79% are seen once. The ten largest clones represent just under 4% of the sample.

Worth noting for this clone: This clone's antigen is unknown. Per-nucleotide qualities are absent, and no much larger clonotype sits a single base away.

The specimen sequenced was peripheral blood. The TCR originated in a man between 65 and 85 years old with COVID-19, enrolled during active disease.

Read as DNA, the sequence is TGTGCCAGCAGCTTATGGCCCCGGCGGGAGGGCTCCTACGAGCAGTACTTC. Translated, this is CASSLWPRREGSYEQYF. Recombination linked TRBV7-9 to TRBJ2-7, with 9 middle bases fitting TRBD2. CDR1 SEHNR and CDR2 FQNEAQ were looked up in the germline V gene (reference sequence). V is trimmed back by 2 bases and J by 0 bases, and the junction contains 8 bases that no gene match accounts for. There are 17 amino acids in the CDR3, from cysteine to phenylalanine inclusive. The retained sequence is limited to the CDR3, 51 bases, with the frame set at the first base.